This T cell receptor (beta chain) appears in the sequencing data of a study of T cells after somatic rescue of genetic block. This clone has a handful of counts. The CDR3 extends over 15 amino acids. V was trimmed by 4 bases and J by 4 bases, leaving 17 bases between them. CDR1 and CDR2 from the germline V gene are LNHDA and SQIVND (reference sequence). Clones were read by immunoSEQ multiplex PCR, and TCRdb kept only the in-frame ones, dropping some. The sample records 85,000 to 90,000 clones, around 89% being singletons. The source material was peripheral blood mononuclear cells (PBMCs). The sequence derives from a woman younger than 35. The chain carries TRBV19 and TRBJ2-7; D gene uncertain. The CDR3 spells CASSRTGQQTYEQYF. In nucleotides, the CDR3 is TGTGCCAGTAGTAGAACCGGGCAGCAGACGTACGAGCAGTACTTC. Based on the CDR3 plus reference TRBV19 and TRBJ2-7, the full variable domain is DGGITQSPKYLFRKEGQNVTLSCEQNLNHDAMYWYRQDPGQGLRLIYYSQIVNDFQKGDIAEGYSVSREKKESFPLTVTSAQKNPTAFYLCASSRTGQQTYEQYFGPGTRLTVT.